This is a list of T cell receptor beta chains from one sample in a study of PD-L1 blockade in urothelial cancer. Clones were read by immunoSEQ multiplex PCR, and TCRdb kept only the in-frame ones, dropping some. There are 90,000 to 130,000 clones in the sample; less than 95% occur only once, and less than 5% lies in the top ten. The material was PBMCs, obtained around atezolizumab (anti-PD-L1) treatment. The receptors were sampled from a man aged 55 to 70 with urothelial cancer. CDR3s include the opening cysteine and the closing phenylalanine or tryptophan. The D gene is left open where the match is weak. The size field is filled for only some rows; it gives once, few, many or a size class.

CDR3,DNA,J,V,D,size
CASSGGAGGTDTQYF,TGTGCCAGCAGCGGAGGTGCGGGGGGCACAGATACGCAGTATTTT,TRBJ2-3,TRBV9,TRBD2,-
CASSIDRSSYNEQFF,TGTGCCAGTAGTATAGACCGTAGCTCCTACAATGAGCAGTTCTTC,TRBJ2-1,TRBV19,-,-
CASTREGPLHF,TGTGCCAGTACCAGGGAAGGTCCCCTCCACTTT,TRBJ1-6,TRBV19,-,-
CASSPEAGGSTGELFF,TGTGCCAGCTCCCCCGAAGCGGGAGGGTCCACCGGGGAGCTGTTTTTT,TRBJ2-2,TRBV18,TRBD2,-
CASSRDRELGEQYF,TGTGCCAGCAGTAGGGACAGGGAATTAGGCGAGCAGTACTTC,TRBJ2-7,TRBV6-1,TRBD1,-
CASSSQTVNEQFF,TGTGCCAGCAGCTCACAAACCGTCAATGAGCAGTTCTTC,TRBJ2-1,TRBV7-9,-,-
CAWSVWGAEKLFF,TGTGCCTGGAGTGTCTGGGGAGCGGAAAAACTGTTTTTT,TRBJ1-4,TRBV30,-,-
CASSYAGANEQYF,TGTGCCAGCAGTTACGCAGGGGCGAACGAGCAGTACTTC,TRBJ2-7,TRBV6-5,-,-
CASSQDQKGAREQYF,TGTGCCAGCAGCCAAGATCAAAAGGGGGCGAGGGAGCAGTACTTC,TRBJ2-7,TRBV4-2,TRBD1,-
CASSVGPPVRQTYNEQFF,TGTGCCAGCAGCGTAGGACCTCCTGTGAGGCAAACCTACAATGAGCAGTTCTTC,TRBJ2-1,TRBV9,-,once
CASSRGEAQETQYF,TGTGCCAGTAGCCGGGGAGAAGCTCAAGAGACCCAGTACTTC,TRBJ2-5,TRBV19,-,-
CASSQEPGQGAFF,TGCGCCAGCAGCCAAGAGCCGGGACAGGGGGCTTTCTTT,TRBJ1-1,TRBV4-3,TRBD1,-
CASSLEASALYEQYF,TGTGCCAGCAGCTTAGAGGCTAGCGCGTTATACGAGCAGTACTTC,TRBJ2-7,TRBV7-2,-,-
CASSVFTGFNYGYTF,TGTGCCAGCAGCGTATTTACGGGGTTCAACTATGGCTACACCTTC,TRBJ1-2,TRBV9,-,-
CASSLFPRGRANEQFF,TGTGCCAGCAGCTTGTTCCCACGCGGGAGGGCGAATGAGCAGTTCTTC,TRBJ2-1,TRBV7-2,TRBD2,-
CAISDPTDLNTEAFF,TGTGCCATCAGTGACCCCACAGACCTGAACACTGAAGCTTTCTTT,TRBJ1-1,TRBV10-3,-,-
CASSLAQSGDTQYF,TGTGCCAGCAGCCTAGCGCAGTCTGGGGATACGCAGTATTTT,TRBJ2-3,TRBV5-4,-,-
CASSTGTGADTQYF,TGTGCCAGCAGCACCGGGACAGGGGCAGATACGCAGTATTTT,TRBJ2-3,TRBV7-3,TRBD1,-
CASSLGRGRDHQYF,TGTGCCAGCAGCTTAGGCAGGGGGCGCGATCACCAGTACTTC,TRBJ2-5,TRBV11-2,TRBD1,-
CASSQVRGGLLEQFF,TGTGCCAGCAGCCAAGTCCGGGGGGGCCTTCTTGAGCAGTTCTTC,TRBJ2-1,TRBV4-2,TRBD2,-
CASSPTVGGGYEQFF,TGTGCCAGCTCACCAACGGTTGGGGGAGGCTATGAGCAGTTCTTC,TRBJ2-1,TRBV18,-,-
CSASFREQFF,TGCAGTGCTAGTTTTCGTGAGCAGTTCTTC,TRBJ2-1,TRBV20-1,-,-
CASSLEQGRGYGYTF,TGCGCCAGCAGCTTGGAGCAGGGGCGCGGCTATGGCTACACCTTC,TRBJ1-2,TRBV5-1,-,-
CASSLVRDTQYF,TGTGCCAGCAGCTTAGTCAGGGATACCCAGTACTTC,TRBJ2-5,TRBV7-2,-,-
CASARQGGLGNTIYF,TGTGCCAGCGCCCGACAGGGAGGTTTGGGAAACACCATATATTTT,TRBJ1-3,TRBV6-1,TRBD1,-
CAISESNRGAIEQYF,TGTGCCATCAGTGAGTCGAATCGGGGGGCGATTGAGCAGTACTTC,TRBJ2-7,TRBV10-3,-,-
CASSQRESSTGELFF,TGTGCCAGCAGCCAACGGGAGTCGAGCACCGGGGAGCTGTTTTTT,TRBJ2-2,TRBV4-2,-,-
CASSLSGYEQYF,TGCGCCAGCAGCTTATCGGGGTACGAGCAGTACTTC,TRBJ2-7,TRBV5-1,-,-
CAWSVGTGLYGYTF,TGTGCCTGGAGTGTCGGGACAGGTCTCTATGGCTACACCTTC,TRBJ1-2,TRBV30,TRBD1,-
CASSPTTSGSYETQYF,TGTGCCAGCAGCCCTACGACTAGCGGGAGTTACGAGACCCAGTACTTC,TRBJ2-5,TRBV7-2,TRBD2,-
CASSQGVLIYGYTF,TGTGCCAGCAGTCAGGGGGTTCTTATCTATGGCTACACCTTC,TRBJ1-2,TRBV28,TRBD1,-
CASSSTTGIEQFF,TGTGCCAGCAGTTCCACGACAGGGATCGAACAGTTCTTC,TRBJ2-1,TRBV6-5,TRBD1,-
CASSARWGGEQYF,TGTGCCAGCAGCGCCAGGTGGGGAGGCGAGCAGTACTTC,TRBJ2-7,TRBV5-4,-,-
CASSPTENYGYTF,TGTGCCAGCAGTCCGACAGAAAACTATGGCTACACCTTC,TRBJ1-2,TRBV5-4,-,-
CASSPQAGLPRDTQYF,TGTGCCAGCTCACCACAAGCCGGACTCCCCAGGGATACGCAGTATTTT,TRBJ2-3,TRBV18,-,-
CASSVAPTSDTYEQYF,TGTGCCAGCAGCGTAGCCCCTACATCTGACACCTACGAGCAGTACTTC,TRBJ2-7,TRBV9,-,-
CASSGGEYTGELFF,TGTGCCAGCAGTGGGGGGGAGTACACCGGGGAGCTGTTTTTT,TRBJ2-2,TRBV2,-,-
CASSPRGAGGRAGELFF,TGTGCCAGCAGCCCCCGGGGAGCGGGGGGAAGAGCCGGGGAGCTGTTTTTT,TRBJ2-2,TRBV11-1,TRBD2,-
CASWGGVGNTIYF,TGTGCCAGCTGGGGCGGGGTCGGAAACACCATATATTTT,TRBJ1-3,TRBV6-6,-,-
CATGTGNTIYF,TGTGCAACAGGGACTGGAAACACCATATATTTT,TRBJ1-3,TRBV7-2,-,-
CASSTGQGGNQPQHF,TGTGCCAGCAGTACCGGACAGGGAGGGAATCAGCCCCAGCATTTT,TRBJ1-5,TRBV6-1,TRBD1,few
CASSPLTYEQYF,TGTGCCAGCAGCCCTTTAACCTACGAGCAGTACTTC,TRBJ2-7,TRBV6-6,-,-
CASSLSVSSSYNEQFF,TGTGCCAGCAGCTTAAGTGTATCGAGCTCCTACAATGAGCAGTTCTTC,TRBJ2-1,TRBV7-3,-,-
CASSLRSPGDTEAFF,TGCGCCAGCAGCTTGAGAAGTCCCGGGGACACTGAAGCTTTCTTT,TRBJ1-1,TRBV5-1,-,-
CASSWSGGVQETQYF,TGTGCCAGCAGTTGGTCAGGGGGAGTACAAGAGACCCAGTACTTC,TRBJ2-5,TRBV5-6,TRBD1,-
CASSETSGLTGELFF,TGCGCCAGCAGCGAGACTAGCGGGCTCACCGGGGAGCTGTTTTTT,TRBJ2-2,TRBV5-1,TRBD2,-
CAWSPGRYGYTF,TGTGCCTGGAGTCCCGGGAGGTATGGCTACACCTTC,TRBJ1-2,TRBV30,-,-
CASSEGSLYYEQYF,TGTGCCAGCAGTGAGGGGAGTCTCTACTACGAGCAGTACTTC,TRBJ2-7,TRBV2,-,-
CASSIGRGPDGYTF,TGTGCCAGTAGTATCGGCAGGGGGCCGGATGGCTACACCTTC,TRBJ1-2,TRBV19,TRBD1,-
CSAQTGETQYF,TGCAGTGCTCAGACTGGGGAGACCCAGTACTTC,TRBJ2-5,TRBV20-1,-,-
CASSLGRANEKLFF,TGTGCCAGCAGCTTAGGCAGGGCGAATGAAAAACTGTTTTTT,TRBJ1-4,TRBV11-2,-,-
CASRADPGGADTQYF,TGTGCCAGCAGAGCGGACCCCGGCGGGGCAGATACGCAGTATTTT,TRBJ2-3,TRBV7-2,-,-
CASSTLQGYGYTF,TGTGCCAGCAGTACATTACAGGGATATGGCTACACCTTC,TRBJ1-2,TRBV6-6,-,-
CATSRARGGAIYEQYF,TGTGCCACCAGCAGAGCTCGGGGGGGAGCAATTTACGAGCAGTACTTC,TRBJ2-7,TRBV15,TRBD2,-